The source of this TCR beta chain is a study of cytomegalovirus exposure and HLA in healthy donors. CDR1 and CDR2 from the germline V gene are MNHEY and SVGAGI. The ends lost 3 bases at V and 10 bases at J; junction bases unmatched: 7. The length of the CDR3 is 15 residues. 13 Jbeta primers and 60 Vbeta primers were used for the PCR. The repertoire was sequenced with immunoSEQ multiplex PCR; TCRdb's copy has only in-frame clones and lacks some. The data hold about 160,000 clones, with over 75% observed a single time. The specimen sequenced was PBMCs. The V call is TRBV6-5, the J call TRBJ2-1; 12 bases fit TRBD1. The clonotype originates from a woman between 45 and 65 years old in good health and CMV-seropositive. The CDR3 loop reads CASSYRDRGRGEQFF. CDR3 in DNA: TGTGCCAGCAGTTATCGGGACAGGGGGCGGGGGGAGCAGTTCTTC.